This paragraph reports one TCR beta chain. The target antigen is unknown. With a much larger clone just one base away, this may be a read error. Amplification of TCR beta CDR3 regions used RNA as the template. During a first-round RT-PCR of the TCR CDR3, the HTBI primer set was used. TCRdb ran MiXCR on the multiplex PCR reads and lists one entry per CDR3 protein. The table records some 440,000 distinct CDR3 sequences, approximately 14% of them present only once. This sample is part of a study of T cells in Graves' hyperthyroidism and ophthalmopathy. Findings of the study overall: Appearing also in blood were most of the thyroid clonotypes expanded above 0.001.

The CDR3 runs to 15 residues. With V trimmed by 3 bases and J by 4 bases, 8 bases remained unmatched. CDR1 is KGHSH and CDR2 is LQKENI in the germline V gene. Patients showing uncontrolled infection, other autoimmune disease, pregnancy or lactation were ineligible. Sequenced sample: blood. The chain joins TRBV18 to TRBJ2-7, with 8 bases matching TRBD2. The source is a woman between 18 and 29 years old with Graves' hyperthyroidism. DNA for the CDR3: TGTGCCAGCTCACCGGAAGGACTAGCTATGTACGAGCAGTACTTC. Its translation: CASSPEGLAMYEQYF.